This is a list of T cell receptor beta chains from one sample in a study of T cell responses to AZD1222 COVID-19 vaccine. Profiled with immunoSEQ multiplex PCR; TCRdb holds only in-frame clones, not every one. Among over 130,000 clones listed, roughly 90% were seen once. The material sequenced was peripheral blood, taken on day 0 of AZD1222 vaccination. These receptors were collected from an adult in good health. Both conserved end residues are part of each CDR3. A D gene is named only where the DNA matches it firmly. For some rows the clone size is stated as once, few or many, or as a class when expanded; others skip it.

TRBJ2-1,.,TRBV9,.,CASSFTGTAYNEQFF,TGTGCCAGCAGCTTTACCGGGACCGCATACAATGAGCAGTTCTTC
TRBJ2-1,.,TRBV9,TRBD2,CASSVQGGQTYNEQFF,TGTGCCAGCAGCGTACAGGGAGGGCAGACCTACAATGAGCAGTTCTTC
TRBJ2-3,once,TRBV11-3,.,CASSLEGGGHPSTDTQYF,TGTGCCAGCAGCTTAGAAGGCGGAGGACATCCGAGCACAGATACGCAGTATTTT
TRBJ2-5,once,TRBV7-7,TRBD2,CASSPQSGRGETQYF,TGTGCTAGCAGCCCCCAGAGCGGGAGAGGCGAGACCCAGTACTTC
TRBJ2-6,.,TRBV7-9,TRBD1,CASSFTGVGANVLTF,TGTGCCAGCAGCTTTACAGGGGTCGGGGCCAACGTCCTGACTTTC
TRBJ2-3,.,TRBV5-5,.,CASSPQGTTDTQYF,TGTGCCAGCAGCCCCCAAGGGACCACAGATACGCAGTATTTT
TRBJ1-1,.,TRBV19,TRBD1,CASSPDRDPGTEAFF,TGTGCCAGTAGTCCCGACAGGGACCCAGGGACTGAAGCTTTCTTT
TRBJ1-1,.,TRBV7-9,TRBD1,CASSSSRTGHDPAEAFF,TGTGCCAGCAGCTCCTCCCGGACAGGGCACGACCCCGCTGAAGCTTTCTTT
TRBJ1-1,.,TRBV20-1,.,CSARKNTEAFF,TGCAGTGCCCGTAAGAACACTGAAGCTTTCTTT
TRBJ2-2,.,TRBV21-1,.,CASSTVGPYTGELFF,TGTGCCAGCAGCACCGTGGGGCCTTACACCGGGGAGCTGTTTTTT
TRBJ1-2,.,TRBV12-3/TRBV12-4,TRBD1,CASSRGQNYGYTF,TGTGCCAGCAGTCGGGGACAGAACTATGGCTACACCTTC
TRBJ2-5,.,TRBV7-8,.,CASSLRQGIQYF,TGTGCCAGCAGCTTACGGCAGGGAATCCAGTACTTC
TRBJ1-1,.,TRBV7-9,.,CASSLVIGWENQNTEAFF,TGTGCCAGCAGCTTAGTAATCGGCTGGGAGAACCAGAACACTGAAGCTTTCTTT
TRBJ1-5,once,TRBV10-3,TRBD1,CAISADRGMDQPQHF,TGTGCCATCAGCGCGGACAGGGGGATGGATCAGCCCCAGCATTTT
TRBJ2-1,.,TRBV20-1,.,CSEGGDNEQFF,TGCAGTGAAGGAGGGGACAATGAACAGTTCTTC
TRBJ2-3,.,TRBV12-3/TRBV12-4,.,CASTFYTDTQYF,TGTGCCAGCACCTTCTACACAGATACGCAGTATTTT
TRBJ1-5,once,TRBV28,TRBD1,CASSLERTGGPWQPQHF,TGTGCCAGCAGTTTAGAAAGGACAGGGGGACCCTGGCAGCCCCAGCATTTT
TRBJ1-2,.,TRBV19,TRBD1,CASSISRGDRVWNYGYTF,TGTGCCAGTAGTATTTCTCGAGGGGACAGGGTGTGGAACTATGGCTACACCTTC
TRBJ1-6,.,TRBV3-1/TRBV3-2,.,CASSLQDYNSPLHF,TGTGCCAGCAGCCTACAGGATTATAATTCACCCCTCCACTTT
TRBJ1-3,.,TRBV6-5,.,CASHAGLYGNTIYF,TGTGCCTCCCACGCGGGACTGTACGGAAACACCATATATTTT
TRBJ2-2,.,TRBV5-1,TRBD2,CASSVTSPGAGELFF,TGCGCCAGCAGCGTGACTAGCCCGGGTGCCGGGGAGCTGTTTTTT
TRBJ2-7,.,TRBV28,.,CASTPGTAGYEQYF,TGTGCCAGCACCCCCGGGACGGCTGGGTACGAGCAGTACTTC
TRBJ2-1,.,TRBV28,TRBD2,CASEISGRVREQFF,TGTGCCAGCGAGATTAGCGGGAGGGTACGTGAGCAGTTCTTC
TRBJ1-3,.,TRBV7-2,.,CASSLAGTVSGNTIYF,TGTGCCAGCAGCTTAGCCGGGACCGTCTCTGGAAACACCATATATTTT
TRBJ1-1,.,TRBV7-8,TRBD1,CASSLGQGSTEAFF,TGTGCCAGCAGCTTAGGACAGGGAAGTACTGAAGCTTTCTTT
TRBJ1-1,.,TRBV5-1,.,CASSLGRGDTEAFF,TGCGCCAGCAGCTTAGGCCGTGGGGACACTGAAGCTTTCTTT
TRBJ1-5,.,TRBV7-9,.,CASSHLGTGYQPQHF,TGTGCCAGCAGCCACCTAGGAACAGGTTATCAGCCCCAGCATTTT
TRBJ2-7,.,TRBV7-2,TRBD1,CASSAGQGRREQYF,TGTGCCAGCAGCGCTGGACAGGGAAGGCGCGAGCAGTACTTC
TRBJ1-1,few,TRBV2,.,CASSGAWTGKGTEAFF,TGTGCCAGCAGTGGAGCCTGGACGGGTAAAGGCACTGAAGCTTTCTTT
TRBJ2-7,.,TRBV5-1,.,CASSAPGSGTVAYEQYF,TGCGCCAGCAGCGCCCCCGGATCCGGGACCGTTGCCTACGAGCAGTACTTC
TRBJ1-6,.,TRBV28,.,CASSSGQNNSPLHF,TGTGCCAGCAGTTCCGGTCAAAACAATTCACCCCTCCACTTT
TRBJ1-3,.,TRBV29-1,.,CSVEDPPSGNTIYF,TGCAGCGTTGAAGATCCCCCTTCTGGAAACACCATATATTTT
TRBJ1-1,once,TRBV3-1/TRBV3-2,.,CASSYGRGTEAFF,TGTGCCAGCAGCTACGGAAGGGGAACTGAAGCTTTCTTT
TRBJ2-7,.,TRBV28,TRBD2,CASIRGLAAPYEQYF,TGTGCCAGCATAAGAGGACTAGCGGCGCCCTACGAGCAGTACTTC
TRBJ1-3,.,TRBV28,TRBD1,CASSRDRGPDPIYF,TGTGCCAGCAGTCGGGACAGGGGGCCAGATCCCATATATTTT
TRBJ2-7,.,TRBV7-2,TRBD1,CASSSKGALYF,TGTGCCAGCAGCTCGAAGGGGGCTCTGTACTTC
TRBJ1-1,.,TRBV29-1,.,CSVETQTEAFF,TGCAGCGTTGAAACGCAAACTGAAGCTTTCTTT
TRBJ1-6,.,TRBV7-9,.,CASSWGRWSPLHF,TGTGCCAGCAGCTGGGGGCGTTGGTCACCCCTCCACTTT
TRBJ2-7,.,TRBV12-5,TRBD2,CASGESGNYEQYF,TGTGCTAGTGGGGAAAGCGGGAATTACGAGCAGTACTTC
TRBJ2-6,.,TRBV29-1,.,CSVEGGGANVLTF,TGCAGCGTTGAAGGTGGTGGGGCCAACGTCCTGACTTTC
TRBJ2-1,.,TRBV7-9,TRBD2,CASSLGLAVRDEQFF,TGTGCCAGCAGCCTGGGACTAGCGGTAAGGGATGAGCAGTTCTTC
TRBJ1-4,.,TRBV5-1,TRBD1,CASSLQGADGEKLFF,TGCGCCAGCAGCTTACAGGGGGCCGACGGGGAAAAACTGTTTTTT
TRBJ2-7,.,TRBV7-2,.,CASSLGGGSGEQYF,TGTGCCAGCAGCTTAGGTGGGGGCTCGGGAGAGCAGTACTTC
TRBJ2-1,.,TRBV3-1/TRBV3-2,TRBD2,CASSQRAGGLAGARNEQFF,TGTGCCAGCAGCCAAAGAGCCGGGGGTCTAGCGGGGGCCCGGAATGAGCAGTTCTTC
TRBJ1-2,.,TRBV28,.,CASRLGSGRGYGYTF,TGTGCCAGCAGATTAGGGAGCGGCAGGGGCTATGGCTACACCTTC
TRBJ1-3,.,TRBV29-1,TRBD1,CSDGTAHGNTIYF,TGCAGCGATGGGACAGCCCATGGAAACACCATATATTTT